These T cell receptor beta chains were read from a single sample in a study of T cells in Graves' hyperthyroidism and ophthalmopathy. TCRdb re-derived calls from the multiplex PCR reads in MiXCR, one entry per CDR3 protein. The sample contains 400,000 or so distinct CDR3 sequences, 13% to 15% of which appear only once. Sequencing was carried out using blood. The origin of the receptors is a woman aged 55-70 years with Graves' ophthalmopathy. Both conserved end residues are part of each CDR3. A D gene is named only where the DNA matches it firmly. Size is omitted from some rows. Given values are once, few, many or a class for expanded clones.

.	many	TRBV6-1	TRBJ2-5	CASSDDHRARETQYF	TGTGCCAGCAGTGATGACCACAGGGCGCGGGAGACCCAGTACTTC
TRBD2	many	TRBV11-2	TRBJ2-1	CASTAGGLNEQFF	TGTGCCAGCACAGCGGGAGGGCTTAATGAGCAGTTCTTC
.	.	TRBV7-6	TRBJ2-1	CASSLVIGSSYNEQFF	TGTGCCAGCAGCTTAGTTATAGGGAGCTCCTACAATGAGCAGTTCTTC
TRBD2	many	TRBV11-2	TRBJ2-1	CASSLSGSGNEQFF	TGTGCCAGCAGCCTAAGCGGGAGTGGCAATGAGCAGTTCTTC
TRBD2	many	TRBV3-1	TRBJ2-7	CASSRRPGTSGSYEQYF	TGTGCCAGCAGCCGAAGGCCCGGGACTAGCGGGAGCTACGAGCAGTACTTC
.	many	TRBV13	TRBJ1-4	CASSTTGSKEKLFF	TGTGCCAGCAGCACGACAGGTTCGAAGGAAAAACTGTTTTTT
.	few	TRBV7-3	TRBJ1-1	CASSSRDYTEAFF	TGTGCCAGCAGCTCACGGGATTACACTGAAGCTTTCTTT
TRBD1	.	TRBV9	TRBJ2-1	CASSTTGGSYNEQFF	TGTGCCAGCAGCACGACAGGGGGATCCTACAATGAGCAGTTCTTC
.	many	TRBV6-1	TRBJ2-2	CASSYGGVGGELFF	TGTGCCAGCAGTTATGGAGGGGTTGGCGGGGAGCTGTTTTTT
TRBD1	.	TRBV10-3	TRBJ1-5	CAIMGDRGDNQPQHF	TGTGCCATCATGGGGGACAGGGGGGACAATCAGCCCCAGCATTTT
.	.	TRBV20-1	TRBJ2-2	CSARGLGGAGELVF	TGCAGTGCTAGGGGCCTAGGGGGGGCCGGGGAGCTGGTTTTT
TRBD1	.	TRBV27	TRBJ1-2	CASSDPDRANGYTF	TGTGCCAGCAGTGACCCGGACAGGGCCAATGGCTACACCTTC
.	many	TRBV7-2	TRBJ1-3	CASSPDLTGGTIYF	TGTGCCAGCAGCCCAGACCTAACTGGAGGCACCATATATTTT
TRBD2	few	TRBV5-4	TRBJ2-7	CASSPTREGGREQYF	TGTGCCAGCAGCCCGACTAGGGAGGGAGGTAGGGAGCAGTACTTC
TRBD1	many	TRBV28	TRBJ2-5	CASSQQGGLRETQYF	TGTGCCAGCAGTCAACAGGGGGGCCTAAGAGAGACCCAGTACTTC
.	many	TRBV5-1	TRBJ2-2	CASSLSHSYTGELFF	TGCGCCAGCAGCTTGTCCCATAGTTACACCGGGGAGCTGTTTTTT
TRBD2	many	TRBV12-5	TRBJ2-1	CASGGDLAGNEQFF	TGTGCTAGTGGCGGGGATCTAGCGGGAAATGAGCAGTTCTTC
.	few	TRBV10-3	TRBJ1-4	CAIRAGGATNEKLFF	TGTGCCATCAGAGCCGGGGGCGCAACTAATGAAAAACTGTTTTTT
.	many	TRBV11-2	TRBJ2-3	CASSRVGSSIDTQYF	TGTGCCAGCAGCCGGGTGGGATCTAGCATTGATACGCAGTATTTT
.	many	TRBV24-1	TRBJ1-2	CATSDGQMPNYGYTF	TGTGCCACCAGTGATGGACAGATGCCTAACTATGGCTACACCTTC
TRBD1	.	TRBV19	TRBJ2-2	CASSFRQGPSNTGELFF	TGTGCCAGTAGTTTCCGACAGGGCCCTTCGAACACCGGGGAGCTGTTTTTT
.	.	TRBV7-2	TRBJ2-7	CASSSRDWTYEQYF	TGTGCCAGCAGCTCCCGGGACTGGACCTACGAGCAGTACTTC
TRBD2	many	TRBV12-3/TRBV12-4	TRBJ2-5	CASSLVAGVLETQYF	TGTGCCAGCAGTTTGGTAGCGGGAGTCCTGGAGACCCAGTACTTC
.	.	TRBV4-1	TRBJ1-5	CASSRARNQPQHF	TGCGCCAGCAGCAGGGCCCGCAATCAGCCCCAGCATTTT
.	many	TRBV5-1	TRBJ2-3	CASSLLSVVDTQYF	TGCGCCAGCAGCTTGCTTAGTGTTGTAGATACGCAGTATTTT
.	many	TRBV30	TRBJ1-6	CAWSVVGRDSPLHF	TGTGCCTGGAGTGTAGTGGGGAGAGATTCACCCCTCCACTTT
TRBD1	.	TRBV5-1	TRBJ2-2	CASSDRDRANTGELFF	TGCGCCAGCAGCGACCGGGACAGGGCGAACACCGGGGAGCTGTTTTTT
.	.	TRBV7-9	TRBJ1-3	CASSLVSRYSGNTIYF	TGTGCCAGCAGCTTAGTATCTCGGTACTCTGGAAACACCATATATTTT
.	many	TRBV18	TRBJ2-1	CASSPPTGDDEQFF	TGTGCCAGCTCACCACCCACCGGGGACGATGAGCAGTTCTTC
.	few	TRBV20-1	TRBJ2-3	CSARGGPGSTDTQYF	TGCAGTGCTAGAGGTGGACCAGGTAGCACAGATACGCAGTATTTT
.	many	TRBV18	TRBJ2-1	CASSPQIGNNEQFF	TGTGCCAGCTCACCTCAGATTGGTAACAATGAGCAGTTCTTC
.	many	TRBV6-1	TRBJ1-2	CASSERGNYGYTF	TGTGCCAGCAGTGAAAGAGGGAACTATGGCTACACCTTC
TRBD1	many	TRBV11-2	TRBJ2-7	CASSLEDRGKFYEQYF	TGTGCCAGCAGCTTAGAGGACAGGGGCAAATTCTACGAGCAGTACTTC
TRBD2	.	TRBV28	TRBJ2-3	CASSSRPGTSGRSSTDTQYF	TGTGCCAGCAGTTCCCGCCCCGGGACTAGCGGGAGGAGTAGCACAGATACGCAGTATTTT
.	many	TRBV10-3	TRBJ2-3	CAISDPQGRTDTQYF	TGTGCCATCAGTGACCCGCAGGGTAGGACAGATACGCAGTATTTT
TRBD1	many	TRBV11-3	TRBJ2-1	CASSLGDRAYNEQFF	TGTGCCAGCAGCTTAGGGGACAGGGCCTACAATGAGCAGTTCTTC
TRBD2	few	TRBV3-1	TRBJ2-2	CASSILAGISGELFF	TGTGCCAGCAGCATACTAGCGGGAATATCCGGGGAGCTGTTTTTT
.	.	TRBV24-1	TRBJ1-2	CATSDWDTNYGYTF	TGTGCCACCAGTGATTGGGACACTAACTATGGCTACACCTTC
TRBD2	.	TRBV5-8	TRBJ2-1	CASSLGGTTYEQFF	TGTGCCAGCAGCTTGGGAGGGACTACCTATGAGCAGTTCTTC
.	few	TRBV24-1	TRBJ1-5	CATSDLISNQPQHF	TGTGCCACCAGTGACCTTATAAGCAATCAGCCCCAGCATTTT
TRBD2	many	TRBV2	TRBJ2-2	CASMTSGTGELFF	TGTGCCAGCATGACTAGCGGCACCGGGGAGCTGTTTTTT
.	.	TRBV5-6	TRBJ1-1	CASSLGPQSWDTEAFF	TGTGCCAGCAGCTTGGGACCGCAAAGTTGGGACACTGAAGCTTTCTTT
.	many	TRBV2	TRBJ1-2	CASRGDLNYGYTF	TGTGCCAGCAGGGGGGACCTCAACTATGGCTACACCTTC
TRBD2	.	TRBV14	TRBJ2-2	CASSLPSGRNTGELFF	TGTGCCAGCAGCCTCCCTAGCGGGAGGAACACCGGGGAGCTGTTTTTT
TRBD1	.	TRBV5-4	TRBJ2-4	CASSLGTGVNIQYF	TGTGCCAGCAGCTTAGGGACAGGGGTGAACATTCAGTACTTC
.	many	TRBV28	TRBJ2-2	CASSLSRDGGELFF	TGTGCCAGCAGTTTATCTCGCGACGGCGGGGAGCTGTTTTTT
.	many	TRBV5-1	TRBJ2-1	CASSAQTGAYNEQFF	TGCGCCAGCAGCGCCCAGACAGGCGCCTACAATGAGCAGTTCTTC
.	few	TRBV27	TRBJ2-1	CASSFRESYNEQFF	TGTGCCAGCAGTTTCAGAGAATCCTACAATGAGCAGTTCTTC
TRBD2	.	TRBV7-3	TRBJ2-3	CASSARERGNTDTQYF	TGTGCCAGCAGCGCGCGGGAGAGGGGAAACACAGATACGCAGTATTTT
TRBD2	many	TRBV20-1	TRBJ2-1	CSASSGRNEQFF	TGCAGTGCTAGTTCCGGGAGGAATGAGCAGTTCTTC